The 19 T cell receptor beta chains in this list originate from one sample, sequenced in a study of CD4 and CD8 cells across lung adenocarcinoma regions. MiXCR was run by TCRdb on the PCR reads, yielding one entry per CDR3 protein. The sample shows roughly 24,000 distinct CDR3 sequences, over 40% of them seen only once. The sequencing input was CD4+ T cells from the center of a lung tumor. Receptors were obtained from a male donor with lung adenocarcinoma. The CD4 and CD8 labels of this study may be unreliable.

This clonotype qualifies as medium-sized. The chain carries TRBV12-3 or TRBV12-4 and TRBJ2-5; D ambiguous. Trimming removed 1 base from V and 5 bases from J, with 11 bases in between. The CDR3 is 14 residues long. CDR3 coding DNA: TGTGCCAGCAGTTTAGGGGTCTCAGCGGAGACCCAGTACTTC. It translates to CASSLGVSAETQYF.

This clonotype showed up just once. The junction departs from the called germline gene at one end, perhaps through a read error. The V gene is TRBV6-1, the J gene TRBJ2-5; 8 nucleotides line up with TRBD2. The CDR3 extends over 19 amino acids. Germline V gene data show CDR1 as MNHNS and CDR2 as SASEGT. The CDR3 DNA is TGTGCCAGCAGTGAATTCGGCGGGAGGTCAATCTTAGACCAAAAGACTCAGTACTTC. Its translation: CASSEFGGRSILDQKTQYF.

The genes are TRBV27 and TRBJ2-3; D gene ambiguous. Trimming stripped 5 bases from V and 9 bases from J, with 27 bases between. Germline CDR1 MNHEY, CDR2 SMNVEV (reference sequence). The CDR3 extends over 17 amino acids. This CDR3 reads CASSPGRVASGKDTQYF. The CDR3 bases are TGTGCCAGCAGTCCTGGCCGAGTAGCTTCTGGGAAAGACACGCAGTATTTT.

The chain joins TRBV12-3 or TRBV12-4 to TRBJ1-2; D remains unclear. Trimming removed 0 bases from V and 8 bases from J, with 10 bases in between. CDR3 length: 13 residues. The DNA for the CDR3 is TGTGCCAGCAGTTTAGCCTTCGGTGTGGGCTACACCTTC. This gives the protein CASSLAFGVGYTF.

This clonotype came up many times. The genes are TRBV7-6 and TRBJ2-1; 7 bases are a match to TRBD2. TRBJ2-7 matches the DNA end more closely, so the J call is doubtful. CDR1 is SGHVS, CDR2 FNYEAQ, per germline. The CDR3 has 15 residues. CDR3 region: CASSPIIAGVDEQYF. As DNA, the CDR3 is TGTGCCAGCAGCCCAATTATCGCGGGGGTCGACGAGCAGTACTTC.

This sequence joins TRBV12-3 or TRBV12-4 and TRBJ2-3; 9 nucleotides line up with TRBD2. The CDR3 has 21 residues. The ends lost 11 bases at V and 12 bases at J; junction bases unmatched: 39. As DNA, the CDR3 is TGTGCCTTACGGGGCTGCGGGAGGGTGGGTACTGGGATGAATGACCCAGAGACCCAGTATTTT. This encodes CALRGCGRVGTGMNDPETQYF.

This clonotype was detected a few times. As DNA, the CDR3 is TGCGCCAGCAGCTTGGATCCTACGAGCTCCTACGAGCAGTACTTC. This sequence encodes CASSLDPTSSYEQYF. J is TRBJ2-7 and V is TRBV5-1; D unresolved. V lost 0 bases and J lost 0, with 10 bases in between. The V gene's germline CDR1 is SGHRS and CDR2 YFSETQ. The CDR3 extends over 15 amino acids.

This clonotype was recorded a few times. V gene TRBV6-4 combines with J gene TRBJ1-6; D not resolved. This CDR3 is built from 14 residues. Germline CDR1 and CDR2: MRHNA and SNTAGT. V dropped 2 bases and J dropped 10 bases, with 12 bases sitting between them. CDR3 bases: TGTGCCAGCAGTGACCCCCCACTTGGATCACCCCTCCACTTT. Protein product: CASSDPPLGSPLHF.

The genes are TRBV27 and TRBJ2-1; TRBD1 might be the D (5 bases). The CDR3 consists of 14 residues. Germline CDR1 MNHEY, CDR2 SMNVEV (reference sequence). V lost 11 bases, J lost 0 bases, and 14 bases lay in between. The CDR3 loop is CASQGQNSYNEQFF. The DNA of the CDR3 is TGTGCCTCCCAGGGCCAGAACTCCTACAATGAGCAGTTCTTC.

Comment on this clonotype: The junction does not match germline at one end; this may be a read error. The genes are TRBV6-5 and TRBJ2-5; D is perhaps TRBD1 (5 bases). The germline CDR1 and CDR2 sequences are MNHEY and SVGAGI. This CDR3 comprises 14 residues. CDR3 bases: TGTGCCAGCAGTTACTCAGGGGAAGAAGATACGCAGTATTTC. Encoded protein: CASSYSGEEDTQYF.

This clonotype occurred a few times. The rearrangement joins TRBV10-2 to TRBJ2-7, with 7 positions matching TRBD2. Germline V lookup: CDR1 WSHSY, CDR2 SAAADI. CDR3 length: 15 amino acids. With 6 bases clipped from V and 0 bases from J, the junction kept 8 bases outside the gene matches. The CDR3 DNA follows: TGCGCCAGCAGGGAGGGCGGCGGGAGCTCCTACGAGCAGTACGTC. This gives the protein CASREGGGSSYEQYV.

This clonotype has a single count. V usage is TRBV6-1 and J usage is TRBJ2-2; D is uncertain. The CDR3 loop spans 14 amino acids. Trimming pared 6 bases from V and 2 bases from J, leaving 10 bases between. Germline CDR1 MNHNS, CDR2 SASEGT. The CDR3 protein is CASRGCANTGELFF. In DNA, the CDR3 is TGTGCCAGCAGGGGCTGTGCTAACACCGGGGAGCTGTTTTTT.

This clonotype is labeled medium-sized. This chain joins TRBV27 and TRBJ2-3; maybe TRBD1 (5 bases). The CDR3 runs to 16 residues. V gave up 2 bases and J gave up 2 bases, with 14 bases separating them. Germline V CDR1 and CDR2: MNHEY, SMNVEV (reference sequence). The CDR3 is CASSLKGVSVTDTQYF. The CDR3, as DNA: TGTGCCAGCAGTTTAAAAGGGGTTTCGGTCACAGATACGCAGTATTTT.

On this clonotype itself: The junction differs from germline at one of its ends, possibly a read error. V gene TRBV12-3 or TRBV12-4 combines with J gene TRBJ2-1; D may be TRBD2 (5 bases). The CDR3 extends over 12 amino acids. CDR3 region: CASSYSGSEKFF. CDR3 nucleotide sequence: TGTGCCAGCAGTTACTCTGGGAGTGAGAAGTTCTTC.

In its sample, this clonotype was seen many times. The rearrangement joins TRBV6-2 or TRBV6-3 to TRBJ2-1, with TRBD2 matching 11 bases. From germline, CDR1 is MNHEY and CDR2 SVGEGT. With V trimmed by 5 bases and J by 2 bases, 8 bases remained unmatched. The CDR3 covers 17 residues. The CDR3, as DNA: TGTGCCAGCAGTCCCCAACTAGCGGGAGCTGCCTACAATGAGCAGTTCTTC. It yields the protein CASSPQLAGAAYNEQFF.

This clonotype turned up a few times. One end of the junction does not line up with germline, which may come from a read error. As DNA, the CDR3 is TGTGCCAGGGGCCTCCAGTCTGTAATTCCCGGGGAGCTGTATTTT. Translating gives CARGLQSVIPGELYF. The V and J genes are TRBV6-1 and TRBJ2-2, with TRBD2 as a possible D gene (5 bases). Germline CDR1 and CDR2: MNHNS and SASEGT. The CDR3 is 15 amino acids.

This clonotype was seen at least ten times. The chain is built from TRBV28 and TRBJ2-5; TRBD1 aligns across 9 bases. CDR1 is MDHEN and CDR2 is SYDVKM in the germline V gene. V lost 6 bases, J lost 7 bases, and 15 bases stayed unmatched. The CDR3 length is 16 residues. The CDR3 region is CASSQATGGAWVTQYF. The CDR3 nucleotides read TGTGCCAGCAGCCAGGCAACAGGGGGCGCTTGGGTGACCCAGTACTTC.

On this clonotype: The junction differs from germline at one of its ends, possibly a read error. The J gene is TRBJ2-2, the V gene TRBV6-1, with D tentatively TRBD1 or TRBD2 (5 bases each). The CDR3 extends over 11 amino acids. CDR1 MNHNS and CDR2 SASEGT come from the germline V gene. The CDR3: CASRSTGALYF. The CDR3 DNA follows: TGTGCCAGCAGGAGCACCGGGGCGCTGTATTTT.

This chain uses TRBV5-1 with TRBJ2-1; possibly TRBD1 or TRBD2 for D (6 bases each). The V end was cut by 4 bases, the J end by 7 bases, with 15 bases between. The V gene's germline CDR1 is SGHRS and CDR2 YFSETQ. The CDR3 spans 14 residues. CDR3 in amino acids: CASSQQTGGNEQFF. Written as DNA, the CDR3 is TGCGCCAGCAGCCAACAGACAGGAGGGAATGAGCAGTTCTTC. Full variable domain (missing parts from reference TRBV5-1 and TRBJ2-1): KAGVTQTPRYLIKTRGQQVTLSCSPISGHRSVSWYQQTPGQGLQFLFEYFSETQRNKGNFPGRFSGRQFSNSRSEMNVSTLELGDSALYLCASSQQTGGNEQFFGPGTRLTVL.